Listed below are T cell receptor beta chains from one sample, sequenced in a study of shared clonotypes between healthy human individuals. Generated by immunoSEQ multiplex PCR, the TCRdb table keeps only in-frame clones and is missing some. The table lists 2 million to 2.5 million clones, 95% of them singletons, with around 0.13% in the top ten. Input material: naive CD4+ T cells sorted from blood. These receptors originate from a man between 18 and 29 years old in good health. Each CDR3 is given with its conserved first and last residue. Fields, in order: V gene, J gene, clone size, D gene, CDR3 length, CDR3 DNA, CDR3 protein. D genes are given only for firm matches. Size values are once, few and many counts, or a class for expanded clones, and some rows have none.

TRBV19	TRBJ2-3	once	TRBD2	15	TGTGCCAGTAGTCCCACTAGCGGGAGAACAGATACGCAGTATTTT	CASSPTSGRTDTQYF
TRBV6-6	TRBJ1-3	-	-	16	TGTGCCAGCAGTTCCCCCGGGGGTCGGTCTGGAAACACCATATATTTT	CASSSPGGRSGNTIYF
TRBV5-1	TRBJ2-6	-	-	15	TGCGCCAGCAGCCCAGGCCCCTCTGGGGCCAACGTCCTGACTTTC	CASSPGPSGANVLTF
TRBV19	TRBJ2-5	-	TRBD1	15	TGTGCCAGTAGTATCACCGGGACAGGAGTGGAGACCCAGTACTTC	CASSITGTGVETQYF
TRBV9	TRBJ2-1	-	TRBD1	15	TGTGCCAGCAGCGTCGGACAGGGTGGCTACAATGAGCAGTTCTTC	CASSVGQGGYNEQFF
TRBV28	TRBJ2-7	-	-	14	TGTGCCAGCACCACTCGCCTGGGGGGCGACGAGCAGTACTTC	CASTTRLGGDEQYF
TRBV5-1	TRBJ1-2	once	-	15	TGCGCCAGCCGAACAGGGTCCCAAGCTAACTATGGCTACACCTTC	CASRTGSQANYGYTF
TRBV10-1	TRBJ2-7	-	-	13	TGCGCCAGCAGTGAGGCAGTTTCCTACGAGCAGTACTTC	CASSEAVSYEQYF
TRBV27	TRBJ2-7	-	-	15	TGTGCCAGCAGCTGGGCTGGGACGGGGTCCTACGAGCAGTACTTC	CASSWAGTGSYEQYF
TRBV18	TRBJ2-3	-	TRBD1	15	TGTGCCAGCTCACTCGGACAGGGTCACACAGATACGCAGTATTTT	CASSLGQGHTDTQYF
TRBV6-5	TRBJ2-1	-	TRBD2	15	TGTGCCAGCAGCCCTAGCGGGAGCTCCTACAATGAGCAGTTCTTC	CASSPSGSSYNEQFF
TRBV18	TRBJ1-4	-	TRBD1	14	TGTGCCAGCTCACCCGCAGGGGGCGCCGAAAAACTGTTTTTT	CASSPAGGAEKLFF
TRBV18	TRBJ1-1	-	TRBD1	15	TGTGCCAGCTCACCTCGGACAGGAGTGAACACTGAAGCTTTCTTT	CASSPRTGVNTEAFF
TRBV30	TRBJ1-1	-	-	14	TGTGCCTGTACCTCGGGACGGTCGAACACTGAAGCTTTCTTT	CACTSGRSNTEAFF
TRBV5-1	TRBJ2-1	once	-	17	TGCGCCAGCAGCCCGCGGGGGACAAGTTCTTCTCGTAATGAGCAGTTCTTC	CASSPRGTSSSRNEQFF
TRBV6-1	TRBJ2-2	once	-	15	TGTGCCAGCAGTGAAGCGCTTCGGTCTTTTTGGGAGCTGTTTTTT	CASSEALRSFWELFF
TRBV9	TRBJ2-1	-	-	13	TGTGCCAGCAGCGTGGCTGGAGGGAATGAGCAGTTCTTC	CASSVAGGNEQFF
TRBV4-2	TRBJ2-3	-	TRBD2	18	TGTGCCAGCAGCCGCGGACTAGCGGGGCGGGGGGGCACAGATACGCAGTATTTT	CASSRGLAGRGGTDTQYF
TRBV5-6	TRBJ2-5	-	-	14	TGTGCCAGCAGCCGATATGAGGGTGGAGAGACCCAGTACTTC	CASSRYEGGETQYF
TRBV10-3	TRBJ2-3	-	TRBD2	16	TGTGCCATCAGGGCTAATAGCGGGGGCCGCACAGATACGCAGTATTTT	CAIRANSGGRTDTQYF
TRBV7-9	TRBJ1-4	-	-	16	TGTGCCAGCAGCTTAATGGGTACAGGACCCGGCGAAAAACTGTTTTTT	CASSLMGTGPGEKLFF
TRBV7-2	TRBJ2-1	-	TRBD2	14	TGTGCCAGCAGCTTAGATGGCGGGAGCAATGAGCAGTTCTTC	CASSLDGGSNEQFF
TRBV30	TRBJ2-5	-	-	14	TGTGCCTGGAGTGAGGGTAGCCTCCAAGAGACCCAGTACTTC	CAWSEGSLQETQYF
TRBV7-3	TRBJ2-7	-	-	13	TGTGCCAGCAGCTTAGGAGTCGCCTACGAGCAGTACTTC	CASSLGVAYEQYF
TRBV19	TRBJ1-5	-	TRBD1	14	TGTGCCAGTAGTTACGACAGGGTAAATCAGCCCCAGCATTTT	CASSYDRVNQPQHF
TRBV6-5	TRBJ2-3	-	-	15	TGTGCCAGCAACTCCAGGACAGCAAACACAGATACGCAGTATTTT	CASNSRTANTDTQYF
TRBV28	TRBJ2-7	-	TRBD2	13	TGTGCCAGCTCACTAGCGGGAGGTAGAGAGCAGTACTTC	CASSLAGGREQYF
TRBV5-4	TRBJ1-5	-	-	13	TGTGCCAGCAGTATTAGTTGGGATCAGCCCCAGCATTTT	CASSISWDQPQHF
TRBV11-2	TRBJ2-3	-	-	15	TGTGCCAGCAGCTTAGTGGCTAGCTTCACAGATACGCAGTATTTT	CASSLVASFTDTQYF
TRBV11-2	TRBJ1-4	-	-	17	TGTGCCAGCAGCTTAGATCAGGACCCTAGAACTAATGAAAAACTGTTTTTT	CASSLDQDPRTNEKLFF
TRBV5-6	TRBJ2-5	-	-	14	TGTGCCAGCAGCTTGGTTGGGAGCCAAGAGACCCAGTACTTC	CASSLVGSQETQYF
TRBV2	TRBJ1-2	-	-	15	TGTGCCAGCAGTGAATTACGGACAGCTAACTATGGCTACACCTTC	CASSELRTANYGYTF
TRBV7-9	TRBJ2-7	-	TRBD2	15	TGTGCCAGCAGCTTAGTTCCGGGACTAGCGAGCGAGCAGTACTTC	CASSLVPGLASEQYF
TRBV29-1	TRBJ2-3	-	-	13	TGCAGCGTTGAGTCCAAATACACAGATACGCAGTATTTT	CSVESKYTDTQYF
TRBV7-2	TRBJ2-5	once	-	14	TGTGCCAGCAGCTTAATAACAGGGCAAGAGACCCAGTACTTC	CASSLITGQETQYF
TRBV6-1	TRBJ1-3	-	-	14	TGTGCCAGCAGAGAACATAGTTCTGGAAACACCATATATTTT	CASREHSSGNTIYF
TRBV6-7	TRBJ2-7	-	-	19	TGTGCCAGCAGTTACTCAGCACCATCTCTGGGGGCCCTCTCCTACGAGCAGTACTTC	CASSYSAPSLGALSYEQYF
TRBV4-2	TRBJ1-1	-	-	15	TGTGCCAGCAGCCAAGATTTGGAGGGGCCCACTGAAGCTTTCTTT	CASSQDLEGPTEAFF
TRBV5-1	TRBJ2-3	-	TRBD1	19	TGCGCCAGCAGCCGGGCTGGACAGGTACTTTCTTCAATAGTGGATACGCAGTATTTT	CASSRAGQVLSSIVDTQYF
TRBV7-4	TRBJ1-1	-	-	14	TGTGCCAGCAGCTTTCGAACAGGACAGACTGAAGCTTTCTTT	CASSFRTGQTEAFF
TRBV7-8	TRBJ2-1	-	TRBD1	15	TGTGCCAGCAGCTTTGGACAGGGGGCCTACAATGAGCAGTTCTTC	CASSFGQGAYNEQFF
TRBV4-1	TRBJ1-3	-	-	13	TGCGCCAGCAGCCAAGATCGACCGCCCCCCATATATTTT	CASSQDRPPPIYF
TRBV27	TRBJ1-4	once	-	14	TGTGCCAGCAGTTCAACCTTTTCGGGGGAGATGCTGTTTTTT	CASSSTFSGEMLFF
TRBV30	TRBJ2-2	-	TRBD2	18	TGTGCCTGGAGTGTACAGGGACTAGCGGGGGGTAACACCGGGGAGCTGTTTTTT	CAWSVQGLAGGNTGELFF
TRBV28	TRBJ2-7	once	-	14	TGTGCCAGCAGTTTATTCACAGGGTCCTACGAGCAGTACTTC	CASSLFTGSYEQYF
TRBV6-1	TRBJ1-1	-	TRBD1	13	TGTGCCAGCAGTGCGGACAGGGTTCTTGAAGCTTTCTTT	CASSADRVLEAFF
TRBV11-3	TRBJ2-7	-	TRBD2	18	TGTGCCAGCAGTCTCCGGGAAGGCGGGAGGTCGGGGTCCTACGAGCAGTACTTC	CASSLREGGRSGSYEQYF
TRBV5-1	TRBJ2-5	-	-	15	TGCGCCAGCAGCTCAGAGGGGGGCTCTCCAGAGACCCAGTACTTC	CASSSEGGSPETQYF
TRBV11-3	TRBJ2-5	-	TRBD2	15	TGTGCCAGCAGCCGTGGACTAGCGGGACTGGAGACCCAGTACTTC	CASSRGLAGLETQYF
TRBV5-4	TRBJ2-1	once	TRBD2	16	TGTGCCAGCAGAGCTGGGGGGGATAGCTCCTACAATGAGCAGTTCTTC	CASRAGGDSSYNEQFF
TRBV5-1	TRBJ2-3	-	TRBD1	16	TGCGCCAGCAGCCCGAGGACAGGGACTAGCACAGATACGCAGTATTTT	CASSPRTGTSTDTQYF
TRBV6-5	TRBJ1-3	-	-	15	TGTGCCAGCAGTTACGACTACCCCTCTGGAAACACCATATATTTT	CASSYDYPSGNTIYF
TRBV7-9	TRBJ2-7	-	-	13	TGTGCCAGCAGCTTTAGCTCGGCGAACGAGCAGTACTTC	CASSFSSANEQYF
TRBV7-2	TRBJ1-6	few	TRBD1	16	TGTGCCAGCAGCTCCCCCGGACAGGGTCGAAATTCACCCCTCCACTTT	CASSSPGQGRNSPLHF
TRBV5-8	TRBJ2-4	-	-	20	TGTGCCAGCAGTCCCGGCGGCCGTAGCGGACTGCCGTTTACCAAAAACATTCAGTACTTC	CASSPGGRSGLPFTKNIQYF
TRBV7-2	TRBJ2-7	-	-	15	TGTGCCAGCAGCCCCTCTCTTTACGCTTCCTACGAGCAGTACTTC	CASSPSLYASYEQYF
TRBV6-1	TRBJ2-4	-	TRBD1	16	TGTGCCAGCAGTGAACCGGGACAGGCGTCCAAAAACATTCAGTACTTC	CASSEPGQASKNIQYF
TRBV2	TRBJ2-7	-	-	13	TGTGCCAGCCGCCGGGACGGGGGCTACGAGCAGTACTTC	CASRRDGGYEQYF
TRBV28	TRBJ1-6	-	-	13	TGTGCCAGCAGTAAGCTTACACCGGTGTCCCTCCACTTT	CASSKLTPVSLHF